This TCR beta chain was sequenced for a study of STAT5B mutations in CD4+ large granular lymphocyte leukemia. CDR1 and CDR2 (germline): WNHNN, SYGVQD (reference sequence). The CDR3 totals 15 residues. The ends were cut back, 3 bases at V and 5 bases at J, with 14 bases in the middle. Clones were sequenced by immunoSEQ multiplex PCR, and TCRdb holds only the in-frame ones, with some missing. The sample comprises about 35,000 clones, 65% to 70% of which are singletons, and 1.5% to 2% rests with the top ten. This receptor was taken from a human donor in good health. The sample was CD4+ T cells from blood buffy coats. The chain carries TRBV10-1 and TRBJ2-1, with a weak D call TRBD1 (5 bases). The CDR3 loop reads CASSDQGASHNEQFF. The CDR3 coding sequence is TGCGCCAGCAGTGACCAGGGTGCTAGTCACAATGAGCAGTTCTTC.